Listed below are T cell receptor beta chains from one sample, sequenced in a study of blood T cells in healthy people across ages. TCRdb ran MiXCR on the 5' RACE reads and lists one entry per CDR3 protein. The sample has 980,000 or so distinct CDR3 sequences; 48% are singletons. Sequencing was carried out using blood. The receptors come from a man in his thirties or forties in good health. Both conserved end residues are part of each CDR3. Fields, in order: V gene, clone size, J gene, CDR3 length, D gene, CDR3 DNA, CDR3 protein. D genes are given only for firm matches. A clone size is listed for some rows: how often the clone was seen (once, few, many), or a class if it is expanded.

TRBV20-1	once	TRBJ2-3	15	TRBD1	TGCAGTGCTAGAGTGGGGACAGGGCACACAGATACGCAGTATTTT	CSARVGTGHTDTQYF
TRBV7-2	-	TRBJ1-5	14	-	TGTACCAGCAGCTTAAGGGGGGGGAATCAACCCCAGCATTTT	CTSSLRGGNQPQHF
TRBV29-1	-	TRBJ2-7	11	-	TGCAGCGTTGAATCCTGGGACGAGCAGTACTTC	CSVESWDEQYF
TRBV6-6	-	TRBJ2-1	14	TRBD2	TGTGCCAGCAGAACCGGGACTATCAACAATGAGCAGTTCTTC	CASRTGTINNEQFF
TRBV20-1	-	TRBJ1-4	15	-	TGCAGTGCTAGCCCCCCGGGACTGATTAATGAAAAACTGTTTTTT	CSASPPGLINEKLFF
TRBV20-1	-	TRBJ2-7	14	-	TGCAGTGCTACGACAGGGAGGATTGATTACGAGCAGTACTTC	CSATTGRIDYEQYF
TRBV28	few	TRBJ2-4	16	TRBD2	TGTGCCAGCAGTTTGCCGCTAGCGGGGGCCCAAGGGAGACAGTACTTC	CASSLPLAGAQGRQYF
TRBV20-1	few	TRBJ1-6	16	TRBD1	TGCAGTGCTAGAGGTGGGACAGGAGACGCATCTTCACCCCTCCACTTT	CSARGGTGDASSPLHF
TRBV5-1	-	TRBJ1-1	14	-	TGCGCCAGCAGCGAGGGACTGGTGAACACTGAAGCTTTCTTT	CASSEGLVNTEAFF
TRBV24-1	-	TRBJ1-2	13	-	TGTGCCACCAGTGATTTGGAGTTCTATGGCTACACCTTC	CATSDLEFYGYTF
TRBV15	-	TRBJ1-2	14	-	TGTGCCGCCAGCAGAGATAGACAACAGGAAGGCTACACCTTC	CAASRDRQQEGYTF
TRBV10-3	-	TRBJ2-1	12	-	TGTGCCATCAAAGGGTTTACAAATGAGCAGTTCTTC	CAIKGFTNEQFF
TRBV5-5	few	TRBJ1-4	14	-	TGTGCCAGCAGCTCGGACTGGGGGGCTGAAAAACTGTTTTTT	CASSSDWGAEKLFF
TRBV6-5	few	TRBJ1-2	14	TRBD1	TGTGCCAGCAGGGGGGACAGGGGCTCCTATGGCTACACCTTC	CASRGDRGSYGYTF
TRBV6-2/TRBV6-3	-	TRBJ1-5	14	-	TGTGCCAGCAGCTTCCCCGGCGGTGGTCAGCCCCAGCATTTT	CASSFPGGGQPQHF
TRBV27	-	TRBJ2-5	16	TRBD2	TGTGCCAGCAGTTCCCTAGCGGTTGGTTACGAGGAGACCCAGTACTTC	CASSSLAVGYEETQYF
TRBV6-2/TRBV6-3	few	TRBJ2-1	15	TRBD1	TGTGCCAGCAGGGCAGGACAGGGGGCGGGGAATGAGCAGTTCTTC	CASRAGQGAGNEQFF
TRBV10-3	-	TRBJ2-1	11	-	TGTGCCACCCAGGGGAGGGTTGAGCAGTTCTTC	CATQGRVEQFF
TRBV10-3	-	TRBJ2-4	14	-	TGTGCCACCTCGCAACCAGGGAACAAAAACATTCAGTACTTC	CATSQPGNKNIQYF
TRBV20-1	few	TRBJ2-1	16	-	TGCAGTGCTCCTGTCTCCGGGCGTAGCTCCTACAATGAGCAGTTCTTC	CSAPVSGRSSYNEQFF
TRBV7-9	-	TRBJ2-1	14	TRBD1	TGTGCCAGCAGCTTAAACAGGGGGCGCGATGAGCAGTTCTTC	CASSLNRGRDEQFF
TRBV7-2	-	TRBJ1-4	12	-	TGTGCCAGCAGCTTAGATCAGAGGGGACTGTTTTTT	CASSLDQRGLFF
TRBV19	few	TRBJ2-1	16	TRBD2	TGTGCCAGTAGTCCGCCGACTAGCGGGGGGCCGAATGAGCAGTTCTTC	CASSPPTSGGPNEQFF
TRBV28	-	TRBJ2-1	14	-	TGTGCCAGCAGCCCCGGGACGCGTGACAATGAGCAGTTCTTC	CASSPGTRDNEQFF
TRBV20-1	few	TRBJ2-3	14	-	TGCAGTGCTAGAGATCAGGTGGGGGATGGCACGCAGTATTTT	CSARDQVGDGTQYF
TRBV11-3	-	TRBJ2-5	14	-	TGTGCCAGCAGCTTAGATGCCCACCAAGAGACCCAGTACTTC	CASSLDAHQETQYF
TRBV12-3/TRBV12-4	-	TRBJ2-3	14	-	TGTGCCAGCAGTTTAAGAGGGGCCCCAGATACGCAGTATTTT	CASSLRGAPDTQYF
TRBV29-1	-	TRBJ2-1	15	-	TGCAGCGTTGACATTCCGGCAAGCTCCTACAATGAGCAGTTCTTC	CSVDIPASSYNEQFF
TRBV20-1	-	TRBJ2-1	15	TRBD2	TGCAGTGCTAAATATAGCGGGGGGGCCAAGAATGAGCAGTTCTTC	CSAKYSGGAKNEQFF
TRBV6-6	-	TRBJ1-2	14	-	TGTGCCAGCACCAATACGGAGGGAGTCGATGGCTACACCTTC	CASTNTEGVDGYTF
TRBV6-5	-	TRBJ2-7	14	TRBD1	TGTGCCAGCATGCGGGACAGGGGAGCCTACGAGCAGTACTTC	CASMRDRGAYEQYF
TRBV12-3/TRBV12-4	-	TRBJ2-7	15	TRBD1	TGTGCCAGCAGTGAACCGGGACAGGGGGCTGGTGAGCAGTACTTC	CASSEPGQGAGEQYF
TRBV20-1	few	TRBJ2-3	17	-	TGCAGTGCTAGATCGCCCGGGGAAGCGAGCCCGGGGGATACGCAGTATTTT	CSARSPGEASPGDTQYF
TRBV3-1	-	TRBJ2-3	15	-	TGTGCCAGCAGCCAAGCGGGACACCACACAGATACGCAGTATTTT	CASSQAGHHTDTQYF
TRBV20-1	many	TRBJ2-1	15	TRBD2	TGCAGTGCTAGTCCCAGCGGGGGGGCCTACAATGAGCAGTTCTTC	CSASPSGGAYNEQFF